One TCR beta chain is described in this entry. Its antigen is still unknown. The data stem from a study of T cell clonotyping in hematopoietic cell transplantation. General study results and limits: Cells were unsorted, so CD4 and CD8 contributions were not separated. After transplant, recipient diversity fell while pathologically expanded clonotypes grew through day 180. Broader posttransplant TCR repertoire diversity was predicted by graft donor and pretransplant recipient Inverse Simpson Index values.

The CDR3 covers 15 residues. V dropped 0 bases and J dropped 1 base, with 8 bases sitting between them. Germline CDR1 SGHNT, CDR2 YYREEE (reference sequence). TCRdb's copy holds only in-frame clones and misses some; the assay was immunoSEQ multiplex PCR. The sample holds 1,500 to 2,500 clones, 92% seen once. The chain uses TRBV5-4 and TRBJ2-1; D may be TRBD1 (6 bases). Sequenced material: peripheral blood mononuclear cells, taken 30 days after allogeneic stem cell transplant. This TCR was recovered from a female patient aged 50-60 years who had an allogeneic stem cell transplant from a related donor, so the T cells may come from the graft donor. Some clones in this sample may be carry-over from other donors' samples. The CDR3 coding sequence is TGTGCCAGCAGCTTGGAGAGGGGGTCCTACAATGAGCAGTTCTTC. It specifies CASSLERGSYNEQFF.